Listed here are 20 T cell receptor beta chains from one sample, sequenced in a study of T cells expressing NK-cell markers. TCRdb re-called the 5' RACE reads and shows each CDR3 protein once, DNA omitted. The sample table includes 550,000 to 600,000 distinct CDR3 sequences. Sequencing was done on a sample of blood T cells: a sorted CD56 or NKG2C T cell subset, CD4+ or CD8+ T cells, or bulk PBMC T cells (not recorded which). The receptors were gathered from a man between 18 and 35 years old in good health.

The V call is TRBV7-2, the J call TRBJ2-7; the D call from TCRdb, TRBD1, cannot be confirmed without DNA. Germline CDR1 and CDR2: SGHTA and FQGNSA. The CDR3 contains 15 residues. The chain's CDR3 is CASTPAPSISYEQYF.

The rearrangement joins TRBV6-1 to TRBJ1-2; TCRdb designates TRBD1, a call that cannot be tested without DNA. Germline V CDR1 and CDR2: MNHNS, SASEGT. This CDR3 spans 15 amino acids. CDR3 residues: CASSDPVTGVEGYTF.

The V gene is TRBV7-2, the J gene TRBJ2-3; with no DNA, the TCRdb D assignment of TRBD2 cannot be verified. The germline V gene encodes CDR1 SGHTA and CDR2 FQGNSA. CDR3 length equals 17 residues. The CDR3 sequence is CASSLFGRGRATDTQYF.

The CDR3 region is CASSEGIGDTDTQYF. The chain recombines TRBV6-1 with TRBJ2-3; TCRdb's D call of TRBD1 is untestable without DNA. This CDR3 is 15 amino acids long. Germline lookup yields CDR1 MNHNS and CDR2 SASEGT.

The chain is built from TRBV15 and TRBJ2-5; no DNA is available, so the TRBD2 call from TCRdb remains unchecked. Germline V CDR1 and CDR2: LNHNV, YYDKDF (reference sequence). There are 17 residues in the CDR3. CDR3 amino acids: CATSREGLAGASGTQYF. Full variable domain (missing parts from reference TRBV15 and TRBJ2-5): DAMVIQNPRYQVTQFGKPVTLSCSQTLNHNVMYWYQQKSSQAPKLLFHYYDKDFNNEADTPDNFQSRRPNTSFCFLDIRSPGLGDTAMYLCATSREGLAGASGTQYFGPGTRLLVL.

This chain connects TRBV7-9 to TRBJ2-7. There are 16 residues in the CDR3. CDR1 SEHNR and CDR2 FQNEAQ come from the germline V gene (reference sequence). The CDR3 loop is CASSFSERDHHYEQYF.

The chain links TRBV28 to TRBJ1-2; there is no DNA to check the TCRdb D call of TRBD1. CDR3 length equals 15 residues. The germline V gene encodes CDR1 MDHEN and CDR2 SYDVKM. The CDR3 loop reads CASTIQGVPYYGYTF.

The chain combines TRBV4-3 with TRBJ2-1; TCRdb indicates TRBD2, and absent DNA this call remains unverified. The length of the CDR3 is 13 residues. Germline CDR1 LGHNA, CDR2 YSLEER. The CDR3 region is CASSQDWTNEQFF.

The chain carries TRBV20-1 and TRBJ1-3; checking the TCRdb D call of TRBD1 is not possible without DNA. This CDR3 region has 14 residues. Germline CDR1 DFQATT, CDR2 SNEGSKA (reference sequence). The CDR3 is CSAQDRTSGNTIYF.

The chain couples TRBV29-1 to TRBJ2-5. In germline, CDR1 is SQVTM, CDR2 ANQGSEA. The CDR3 covers 12 residues. The CDR3 loop reads CSVAASPGPQYF.

The V call is TRBV10-3, the J call TRBJ2-6; TCRdb gives TRBD2 as the D gene, but with no DNA this cannot be confirmed. CDR3 size: 19 residues. The germline V gene encodes CDR1 ENHRY and CDR2 SYGVKD. The CDR3 region is CAIKPARDFSYSGANVLTF.

The chain uses TRBV24-1 and TRBJ2-3. This CDR3 contains 12 residues. Germline loops: CDR1 KGHDR, CDR2 SFDVKD. CDR3: CATSDPTDTQYF.

The chain links TRBV27 to TRBJ1-4; TCRdb's D gene call, TRBD1, goes unchecked for lack of DNA. The CDR3 covers 13 residues. Germline V CDR1 and CDR2: MNHEY, SMNVEV (reference sequence). The chain's CDR3 is CASRSGVGEKLFF.

The V call is TRBV29-1, the J call TRBJ1-2; TCRdb gives TRBD1 as the D gene, but with no DNA this cannot be confirmed. The CDR3 is made up of 15 amino acids. Per germline, CDR1 SQVTM and CDR2 ANQGSEA. The CDR3 protein is CSVEPQTGIFYGYTF.

V and J are TRBV27 and TRBJ2-1; lacking DNA, the TRBD2 call made by TCRdb goes unchecked. CDR1 is MNHEY, CDR2 SMNVEV, per germline (reference sequence). This CDR3 contains 15 residues. CDR3 loop: CASSPHSGRFNEQFF.

This chain connects TRBV4-2 to TRBJ2-3; there is no DNA to check the TCRdb D call of TRBD1. Germline CDR1 LGHNA, CDR2 YNFKEQ. The CDR3 covers 17 residues. CDR3 region: CASSQDPSGDSTDTQYF.

The chain combines TRBV12-3 or TRBV12-4 with TRBJ2-5; without DNA, the TCRdb call of TRBD1 cannot be checked. This CDR3 is 14 amino acids long. The CDR3 sequence is CASRPSTGTETQYF.

The chain links TRBV6-2 or TRBV6-3 to TRBJ2-2; TCRdb proposes TRBD1, but this gene call is untestable without DNA. The germline V gene encodes CDR1 MNHEY and CDR2 SVGEGT. The CDR3 is 13 amino acids. CDR3: CASNSLETGELFF.

The chain is built from TRBV29-1 and TRBJ2-1; there is no DNA to check the TCRdb D call of TRBD1. Germline V CDR1 and CDR2: SQVTM, ANQGSEA. The CDR3 totals 14 residues. The CDR3 region is CSVLDRRIYNEQFF.

The genes are TRBV7-7 and TRBJ2-2. Germline CDR1 is SSHAT and CDR2 is FNYEAQ (reference sequence). This CDR3 has 14 residues. This CDR3 reads CASSLSVVTGELFF.